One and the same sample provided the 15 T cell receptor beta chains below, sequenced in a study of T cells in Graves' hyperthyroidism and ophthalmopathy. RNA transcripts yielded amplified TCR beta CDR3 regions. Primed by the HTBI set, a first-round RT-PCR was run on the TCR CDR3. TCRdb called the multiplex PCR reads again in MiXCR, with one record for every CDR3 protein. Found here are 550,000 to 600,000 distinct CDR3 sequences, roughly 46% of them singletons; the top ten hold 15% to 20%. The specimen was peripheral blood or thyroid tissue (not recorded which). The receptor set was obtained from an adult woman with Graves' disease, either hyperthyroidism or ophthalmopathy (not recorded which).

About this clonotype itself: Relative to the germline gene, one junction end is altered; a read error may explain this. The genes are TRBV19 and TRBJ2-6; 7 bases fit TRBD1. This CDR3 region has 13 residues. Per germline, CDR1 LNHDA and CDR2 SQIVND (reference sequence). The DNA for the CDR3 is TGTGCCAGTAGGGAAACAGGGGTCAACGTCCTGACTTTC. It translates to CASRETGVNVLTF.

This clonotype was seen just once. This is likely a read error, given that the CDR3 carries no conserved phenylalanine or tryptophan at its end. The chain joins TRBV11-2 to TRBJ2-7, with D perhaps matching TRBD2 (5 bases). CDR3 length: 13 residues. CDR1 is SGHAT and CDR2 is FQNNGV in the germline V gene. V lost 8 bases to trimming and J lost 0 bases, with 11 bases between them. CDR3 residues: CASRRQSSYEQYL. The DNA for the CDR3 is TGTGCCAGCCGGAGGCAAAGCTCCTACGAGCAGTACCTC.

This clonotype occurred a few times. CDR3 nucleotide sequence: TGTGCCTGGAGCCCCGGGACGGGAGGCTCCTACGACGAGCAGTACTTC. This encodes CAWSPGTGGSYDEQYF. The chain couples TRBV30 to TRBJ2-7; 7 bases map to TRBD2. CDR3 length equals 16 residues. CDR1 is GTSNPN and CDR2 is SVGIG in the germline V gene (reference sequence). V shed 3 bases and J 5 bases; nucleotides not matched to a gene: 16.

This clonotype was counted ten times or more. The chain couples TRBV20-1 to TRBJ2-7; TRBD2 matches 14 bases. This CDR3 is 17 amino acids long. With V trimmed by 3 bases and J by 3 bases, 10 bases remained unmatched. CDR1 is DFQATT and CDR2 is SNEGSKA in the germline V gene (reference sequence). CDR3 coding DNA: TGCAGTGCTAGTAGTTGGGGACTAGCGGGAGAAGTCTACGAGCAGTACTTC. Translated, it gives CSASSWGLAGEVYEQYF.

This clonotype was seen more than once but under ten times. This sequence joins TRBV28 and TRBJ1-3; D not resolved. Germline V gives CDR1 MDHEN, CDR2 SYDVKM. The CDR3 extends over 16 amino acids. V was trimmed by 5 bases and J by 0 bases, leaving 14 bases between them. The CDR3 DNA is TGTGCCAGCAGTCCTCCACCTTCGGACTCTGGAAACACCATATATTTT. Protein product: CASSPPPSDSGNTIYF.

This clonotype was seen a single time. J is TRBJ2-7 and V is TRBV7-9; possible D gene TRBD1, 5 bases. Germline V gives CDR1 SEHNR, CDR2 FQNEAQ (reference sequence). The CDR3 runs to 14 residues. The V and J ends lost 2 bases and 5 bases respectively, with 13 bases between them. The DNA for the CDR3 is TGTGCCAGCAGCTTACAGGGAACATCCCACGAGCAGTACTTC. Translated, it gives CASSLQGTSHEQYF.

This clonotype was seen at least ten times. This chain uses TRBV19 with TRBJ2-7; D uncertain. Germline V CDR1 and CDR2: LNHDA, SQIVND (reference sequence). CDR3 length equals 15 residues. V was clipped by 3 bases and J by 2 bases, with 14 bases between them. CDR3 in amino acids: CASSIVGGSPYEQYF. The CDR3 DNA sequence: TGTGCCAGTAGTATTGTAGGCGGCAGTCCCTACGAGCAGTACTTC.

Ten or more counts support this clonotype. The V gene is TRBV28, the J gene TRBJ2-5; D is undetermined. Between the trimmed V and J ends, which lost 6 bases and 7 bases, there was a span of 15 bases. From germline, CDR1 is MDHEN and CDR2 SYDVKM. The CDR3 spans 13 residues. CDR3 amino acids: CASSLTGQSTQYF. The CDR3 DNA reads TGTGCCAGCAGCTTGACGGGCCAGTCGACCCAGTACTTC.

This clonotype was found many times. This CDR3 is CAWSSMTGSSYTF. In DNA, the CDR3 is TGTGCCTGGAGTTCAATGACAGGGAGTAGCTACACCTTC. This chain links TRBV30 with TRBJ1-2; the match to TRBD1 covers 7 bases. The CDR3 has 13 amino acids. The germline gives CDR1 GTSNPN, CDR2 SVGIG (reference sequence). The V gene end was trimmed by 2 bases and the J gene end by 9 bases; junction bases not matched to a gene: 9.

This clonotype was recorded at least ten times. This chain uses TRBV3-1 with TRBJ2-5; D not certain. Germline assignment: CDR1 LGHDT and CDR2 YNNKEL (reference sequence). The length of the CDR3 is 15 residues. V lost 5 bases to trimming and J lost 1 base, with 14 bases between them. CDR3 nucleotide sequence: TGTGCCAGCAGCTGGTCCAGCGCTATCCAAGAGACCCAGTACTTC. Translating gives CASSWSSAIQETQYF.

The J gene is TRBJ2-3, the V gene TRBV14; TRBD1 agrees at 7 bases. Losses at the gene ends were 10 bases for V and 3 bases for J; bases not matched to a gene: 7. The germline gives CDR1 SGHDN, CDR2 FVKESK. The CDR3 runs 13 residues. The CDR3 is CATSGQATDTQYF. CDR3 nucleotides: TGTGCCACCAGTGGACAGGCTACAGATACGCAGTATTTT.

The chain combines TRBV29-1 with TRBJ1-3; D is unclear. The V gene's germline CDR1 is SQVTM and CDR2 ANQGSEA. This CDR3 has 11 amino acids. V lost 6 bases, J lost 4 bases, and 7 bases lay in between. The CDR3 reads CSVPTGNTIYF. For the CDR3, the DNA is TGCAGCGTCCCCACCGGAAACACCATATATTTT.

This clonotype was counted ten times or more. CDR3 DNA: TGTGCCAGCAGCTTATTCCCCGCGAGCACAGGGGGGCGGTATGACGAGACCCAGTACTTC. Translated, it gives CASSLFPASTGGRYDETQYF. The chain links TRBV11-2 to TRBJ2-5; 8 bases align to TRBD1. This CDR3 contains 20 residues. The V gene end was trimmed by 2 bases and the J gene end by 5 bases; junction bases not matched to a gene: 22. CDR1 is SGHAT and CDR2 is FQNNGV in the germline V gene.

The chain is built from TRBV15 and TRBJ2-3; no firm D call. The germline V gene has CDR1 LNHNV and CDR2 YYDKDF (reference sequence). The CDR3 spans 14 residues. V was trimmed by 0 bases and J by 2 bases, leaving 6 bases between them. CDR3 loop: CATSRDRPTDTQYF. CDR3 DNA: TGTGCCACCAGCAGAGATCGGCCCACAGATACGCAGTATTTT.

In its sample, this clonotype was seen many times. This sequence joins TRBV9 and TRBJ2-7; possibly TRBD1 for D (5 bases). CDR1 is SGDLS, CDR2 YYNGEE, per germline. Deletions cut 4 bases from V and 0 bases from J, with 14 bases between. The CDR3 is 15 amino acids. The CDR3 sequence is CASSKQVDISYEQYF. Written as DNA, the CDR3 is TGTGCCAGCAGCAAACAGGTCGACATCTCCTACGAGCAGTACTTC. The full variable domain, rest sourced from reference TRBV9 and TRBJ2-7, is DSGVTQTPKHLITATGQRVTLRCSPRSGDLSVYWYQQSLDQGLQFLIQYYNGEERAKGNILERFSAQQFPDLHSELNLSSLELGDSALYFCASSKQVDISYEQYFGPGTRLTVT.